The present TCR beta chain was sequenced within a study of T cells after yellow fever vaccination. Study-level points and caveats: Abundant clonotypes from the bulk population could contaminate FACS-sorted repertoires.

Germline V lookup: CDR1 MNHEY, CDR2 SVGEGT. The junction had 8 bases not matched to a gene; V was cut back by 0 bases and J by 4 bases. The CDR3 extends over 17 amino acids. This clonotype was picked up a small number of times. As yet, its antigen is unknown. The 5'RACE template-switching step produced TCR cDNA and added a universal primer site and UMIs. TCRdb re-derived calls from the 5' RACE reads in MiXCR, one entry per CDR3 protein. The repertoire holds some 500,000 distinct CDR3 sequences, with about 14% as singletons. The sequenced sample was PBMCs, obtained on the day of the yellow fever booster vaccination. The gene calls are TRBV6-2 or TRBV6-3 and TRBJ2-1, with 8 positions matching TRBD2. The source is a man aged 25 to 45 who received the YFV17D yellow fever vaccine. CDR3 DNA sequence: TGTGCCAGCAGTTACTCCCCGGGACTAGTCAAATACAATGAGCAGTTCTTC. Its translation is CASSYSPGLVKYNEQFF.